These T cell receptor beta chains were read from a single sample in a study of T cells in Graves' hyperthyroidism and ophthalmopathy. TCRdb re-called the multiplex PCR reads through MiXCR, storing one row per CDR3 protein. This sample has roughly 840,000 distinct CDR3 sequences, with about two fifths found just once. Sequenced material: blood. These receptors were obtained from a man younger than 35 with Graves' hyperthyroidism. Each CDR3 is given with its conserved first and last residue. The D gene is left open where the match is weak. Not every row has a clone size; where given, it reads once, few, many or a size class.

many | TRBJ1-6 | TRBV13 | TRBD1 | TGTGCCAGCCACTACAGGGGTTCACCCCTCCACTTT | CASHYRGSPLHF
- | TRBJ2-5 | TRBV25-1 | TRBD2 | TGTGCCAGCAGTGAACTCGGACTAGCGGGCTTGGAGACCCAGTACTTC | CASSELGLAGLETQYF
- | TRBJ2-7 | TRBV2 | - | TGTGCCAGCAGGGGGTCCTGGCTCGAGCAGTACTTC | CASRGSWLEQYF
few | TRBJ1-1 | TRBV6-5 | TRBD1 | TGTGCCAGCAGTTACTCCGGACAGGGGGGAACTTTCTTT | CASSYSGQGGTFF
many | TRBJ1-1 | TRBV2 | - | TGTGCCAGCAATGTACAGGGAGAGACTGAAGCTTTCTTT | CASNVQGETEAFF
few | TRBJ1-1 | TRBV7-9 | TRBD1 | TGTGCCAGCAGCTTACAGGGGGCAGCTTTCTTT | CASSLQGAAFF
- | TRBJ1-5 | TRBV20-1 | - | TGCAGTGCTAGGTTCGGAGGGCACCAAGAGACCCAGCATTTT | CSARFGGHQETQHF
many | TRBJ1-3 | TRBV24-1 | - | TGTGCCACCAGTGAAGGGGCTGGAAACACCATATATTTT | CATSEGAGNTIYF
many | TRBJ1-2 | TRBV11-2 | - | TGTGCCAGCAGCCCAGGGGTTAACTATGGCTACACCTTC | CASSPGVNYGYTF
few | TRBJ1-1 | TRBV7-9 | - | TGTGCCAGCAGGTACAGGGAGGACACTGAAGCTTTCTTT | CASRYREDTEAFF
many | TRBJ2-6 | TRBV7-8 | - | TGTGCCAGCAGCTTAGGGCCAGAACCCACTGGGGCCAACGTCCTGACTTTC | CASSLGPEPTGANVLTF
few | TRBJ1-5 | TRBV4-1 | TRBD1 | TGCGCCAGCAGCCATGGAGGACAGGCCCATAATCAGCCCCAGCATTTT | CASSHGGQAHNQPQHF
- | TRBJ1-4 | TRBV15 | - | TGTGCCACCAGCGTTGCGGGTCGAGAGAGAAATGAAAAACTGTTTTTT | CATSVAGRERNEKLFF
- | TRBJ1-1 | TRBV29-1 | - | TGCAGCACCCGGCGATTAGGAGCGGCTGAAGCTTTCTTT | CSTRRLGAAEAFF
few | TRBJ2-7 | TRBV6-5 | - | TGTGCCAGCAGTTATAGCGACTACGAGCAGTACTTC | CASSYSDYEQYF
few | TRBJ2-7 | TRBV20-1 | - | TGCAGTGCTAGGGACAGAACTTACGAGCAGTACTTC | CSARDRTYEQYF
- | TRBJ1-1 | TRBV12-3/TRBV12-4 | - | TGTGCCAGCAGGCCTGTTAGGGGTGGGACTGAAGCTTTCTTT | CASRPVRGGTEAFF
few | TRBJ2-7 | TRBV7-9 | - | TGTGCCAGCAGCCCAGGAGCGCCGGGCTCCTACGAGCAGTACTTC | CASSPGAPGSYEQYF
- | TRBJ1-1 | TRBV25-1 | - | TGTGCCAGCAGGTATGGGGGCACTGAAGCTTTCTTT | CASRYGGTEAFF
few | TRBJ2-5 | TRBV13 | TRBD2 | TGTGCCAGCAGATCGGGACTAGCGGCCGCGGGGCCCCAGTACTTC | CASRSGLAAAGPQYF
many | TRBJ1-5 | TRBV7-8 | - | TGTGCCAGCAGCTTAGCGCAGGGAGGTCAGCCCCAGCATTTT | CASSLAQGGQPQHF
- | TRBJ1-5 | TRBV2 | - | TGTGCCAGCAGTTCGATAGAGGACAATCAGCCCCAGCATTTT | CASSSIEDNQPQHF
many | TRBJ1-1 | TRBV7-9 | - | TGTGCCAGCAGCTTAGTCCAGGGCGACACTGAAGCTTTCTTT | CASSLVQGDTEAFF
many | TRBJ2-5 | TRBV10-3 | - | TGTGCCATCAGTGAGTCGGTACAGCAAGAGACCCAGTACTTC | CAISESVQQETQYF
- | TRBJ1-1 | TRBV6-4 | - | TGTGCCAGCAGTGAATCCAAGAACACTGAAGCTTTCTTT | CASSESKNTEAFF
many | TRBJ1-2 | TRBV29-1 | - | TGCAGCGTTGCGTTGGGCAATGGCTATGGCTACACCTTC | CSVALGNGYGYTF
many | TRBJ2-7 | TRBV10-3 | - | TGTGCCATCAGGCCTGATCCCGATTACGAGCAGTACTTC | CAIRPDPDYEQYF
few | TRBJ2-7 | TRBV7-9 | - | TGTGCCAGCAGCTTAAACGGGATCGAGCAGTACTTC | CASSLNGIEQYF
many | TRBJ1-1 | TRBV7-8 | - | TGTGCCAGCAGCTTGCGCCCCGAAATGGAAGCTTTCTTT | CASSLRPEMEAFF
few | TRBJ1-1 | TRBV12-3/TRBV12-4 | - | TGTGCCAGCAGCCCGACAGGACCTGCGAACACTGAAGCTTTCTTT | CASSPTGPANTEAFF
- | TRBJ2-7 | TRBV10-3 | - | TGTGCCAGCAGCCTCCCGGGGTGGGGGTTCGAGCAGTACTTC | CASSLPGWGFEQYF
once | TRBJ1-2 | TRBV2 | - | TGTGCCAGCAGCCTACAGGGAAGGTCGATCTATGGCTACACCTTC | CASSLQGRSIYGYTF
- | TRBJ1-5 | TRBV10-3 | TRBD1 | TGTGCCACCGGGAACCCAGGGGGTAGTCAGCCCCAGCATTTT | CATGNPGGSQPQHF
many | TRBJ1-1 | TRBV29-1 | TRBD1 | TGCAGCGTTGATTTAGGACAGGGGAAGACTGAAGCTTTCTTT | CSVDLGQGKTEAFF
few | TRBJ1-1 | TRBV11-3 | - | TGTGCCAGCTCACCCCAGGGTGGTGATATTGACACTGAAGCTTTCTTT | CASSPQGGDIDTEAFF
- | TRBJ1-1 | TRBV11-1 | - | TGTGCCAGCAGCTCATGGGGGGGCCTTGGATGGAACACTGAAGCTTTCTTT | CASSSWGGLGWNTEAFF
once | TRBJ1-4 | TRBV4-1 | TRBD1 | TGCGCCAGCAGGCAAAGACAGGGGTCTAATGAAAAACTGTTTTTT | CASRQRQGSNEKLFF
- | TRBJ2-5 | TRBV6-5 | - | TGTGCCAGCAGTGAAGTGGTCAGACACCGAGGGGAGACCCAGTACTTC | CASSEVVRHRGETQYF
few | TRBJ1-2 | TRBV11-2 | - | TGTGCCAGCAGCCCCCCGGGCAGGGCTTATGGCTACACCTTC | CASSPPGRAYGYTF
many | TRBJ1-4 | TRBV2 | TRBD1 | TGTGCCAGCAGTGACGACAGGGGGAGTCGTAATGAAAAACTGTTTTTT | CASSDDRGSRNEKLFF
- | TRBJ2-2 | TRBV13 | - | TGTGCCAGCAGCTTGCCCCGGATGTCAGGGGAGCTGTTTTTT | CASSLPRMSGELFF
- | TRBJ1-2 | TRBV25-1 | TRBD1 | TGTGCCAGCAGCCCCGGGACAGGGAGGAATGGCTACACCTTC | CASSPGTGRNGYTF
many | TRBJ2-2 | TRBV7-3 | - | TGTGCCAGCAGACTGAACACCGGGGAGCTGTTTTTT | CASRLNTGELFF
- | TRBJ2-7 | TRBV11-2 | TRBD2 | TGTGCCAGCAGCTTAGTGGGACTAGCGGGCTACGAGCAGTACTTC | CASSLVGLAGYEQYF
few | TRBJ1-1 | TRBV6-5 | - | TGTGCCAGCAGTTACGCCCCGAACACTGAAGCTTTCTTT | CASSYAPNTEAFF
once | TRBJ1-2 | TRBV29-1 | - | TGCAGCGTAGAGGGCAGGGCGGGGAGCTATGGCTACACCTTC | CSVEGRAGSYGYTF